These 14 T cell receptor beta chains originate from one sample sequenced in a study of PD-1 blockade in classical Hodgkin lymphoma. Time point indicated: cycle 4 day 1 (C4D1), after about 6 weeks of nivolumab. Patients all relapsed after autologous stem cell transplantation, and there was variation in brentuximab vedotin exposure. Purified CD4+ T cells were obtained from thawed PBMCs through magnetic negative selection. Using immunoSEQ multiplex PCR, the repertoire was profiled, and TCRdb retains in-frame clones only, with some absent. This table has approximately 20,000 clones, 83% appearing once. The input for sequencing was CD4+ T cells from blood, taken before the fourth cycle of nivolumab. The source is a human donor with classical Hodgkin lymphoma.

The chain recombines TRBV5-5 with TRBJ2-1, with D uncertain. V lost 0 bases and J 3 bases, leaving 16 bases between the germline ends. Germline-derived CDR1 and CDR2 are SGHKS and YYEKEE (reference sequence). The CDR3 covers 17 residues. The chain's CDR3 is CASSLGVSGAVYNEQFF. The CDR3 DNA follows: TGTGCCAGCAGCTTGGGCGTATCGGGTGCGGTCTACAATGAGCAGTTCTTC.

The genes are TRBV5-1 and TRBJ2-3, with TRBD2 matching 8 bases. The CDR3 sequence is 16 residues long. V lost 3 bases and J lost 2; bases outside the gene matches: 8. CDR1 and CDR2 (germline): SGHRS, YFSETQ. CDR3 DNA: TGCGCCAGCAGCTCGGGAGGGTTCCCGGTCACAGATACGCAGTATTTT. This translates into CASSSGGFPVTDTQYF.

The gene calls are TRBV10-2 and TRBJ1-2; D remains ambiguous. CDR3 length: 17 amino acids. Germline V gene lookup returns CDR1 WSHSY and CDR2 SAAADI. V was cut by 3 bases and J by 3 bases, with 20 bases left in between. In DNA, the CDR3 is TGCGCCAGCAGTGAACTGCTACTTCGGAGCGTCGACTATGGCTACACCTTC. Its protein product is CASSELLLRSVDYGYTF.

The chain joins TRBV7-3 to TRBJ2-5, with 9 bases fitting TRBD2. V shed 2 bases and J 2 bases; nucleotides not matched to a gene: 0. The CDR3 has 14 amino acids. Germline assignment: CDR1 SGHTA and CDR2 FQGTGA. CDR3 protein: CASSLAGGQETQYF. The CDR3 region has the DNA TGTGCCAGCAGCTTAGCGGGAGGGCAAGAGACCCAGTACTTC.

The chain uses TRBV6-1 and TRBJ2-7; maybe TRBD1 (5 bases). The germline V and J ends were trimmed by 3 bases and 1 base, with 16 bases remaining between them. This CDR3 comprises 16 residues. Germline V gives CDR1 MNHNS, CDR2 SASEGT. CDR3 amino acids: CASSEQGLQSSYEQYF. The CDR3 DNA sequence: TGTGCCAGCAGTGAGCAGGGCCTCCAGTCGTCCTACGAGCAGTACTTC.

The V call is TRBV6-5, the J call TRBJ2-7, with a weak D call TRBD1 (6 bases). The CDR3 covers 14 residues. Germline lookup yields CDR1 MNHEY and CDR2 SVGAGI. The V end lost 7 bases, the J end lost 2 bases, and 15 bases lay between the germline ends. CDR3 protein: CASKGVLLPYEQYF. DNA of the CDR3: TGTGCCAGCAAGGGGGTGCTCCTCCCCTACGAGCAGTACTTC.

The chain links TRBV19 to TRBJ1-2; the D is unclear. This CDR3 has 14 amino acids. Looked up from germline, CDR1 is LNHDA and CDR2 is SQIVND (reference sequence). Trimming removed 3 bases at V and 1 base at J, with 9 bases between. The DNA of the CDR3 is TGTGCCAGTAGTATGGTAGATTTTAACTATGGCTACACCTTC. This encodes CASSMVDFNYGYTF.

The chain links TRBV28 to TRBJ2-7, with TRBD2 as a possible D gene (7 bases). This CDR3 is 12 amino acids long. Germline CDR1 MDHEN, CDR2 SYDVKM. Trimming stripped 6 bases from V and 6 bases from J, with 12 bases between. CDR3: CASSRGAREQYF. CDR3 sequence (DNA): TGTGCCAGCAGCCGGGGGGCACGCGAGCAGTACTTC.

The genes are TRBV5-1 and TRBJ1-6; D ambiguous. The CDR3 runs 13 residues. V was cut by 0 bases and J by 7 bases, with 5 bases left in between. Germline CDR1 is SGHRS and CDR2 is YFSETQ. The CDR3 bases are TGCGCCAGCAGCTTGGGACCAAATTCACCCCTCCACTTT. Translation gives CASSLGPNSPLHF. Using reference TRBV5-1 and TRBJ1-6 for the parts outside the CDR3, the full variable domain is KAGVTQTPRYLIKTRGQQVTLSCSPISGHRSVSWYQQTPGQGLQFLFEYFSETQRNKGNFPGRFSGRQFSNSRSEMNVSTLELGDSALYLCASSLGPNSPLHFGNGTRLTVT.

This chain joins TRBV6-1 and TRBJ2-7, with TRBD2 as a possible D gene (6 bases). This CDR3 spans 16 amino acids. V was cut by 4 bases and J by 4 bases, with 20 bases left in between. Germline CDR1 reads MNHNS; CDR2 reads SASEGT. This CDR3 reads CASSVWGEASLYEQYF. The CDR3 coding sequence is TGTGCCAGCAGTGTATGGGGGGAGGCTTCGTTGTACGAGCAGTACTTC.

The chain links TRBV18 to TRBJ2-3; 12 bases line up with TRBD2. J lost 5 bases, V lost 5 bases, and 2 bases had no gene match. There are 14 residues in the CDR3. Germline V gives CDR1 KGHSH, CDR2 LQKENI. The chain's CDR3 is CASSKGLAGDTQYF. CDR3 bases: TGTGCCAGCTCAAAGGGACTAGCGGGAGATACGCAGTATTTT.

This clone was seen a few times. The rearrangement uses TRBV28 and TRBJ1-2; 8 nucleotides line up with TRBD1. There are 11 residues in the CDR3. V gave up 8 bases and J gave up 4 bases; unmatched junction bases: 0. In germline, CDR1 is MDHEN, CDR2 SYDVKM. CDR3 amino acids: CASDRGYGYTF. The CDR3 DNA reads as TGTGCCAGCGACAGGGGCTATGGCTACACCTTC.

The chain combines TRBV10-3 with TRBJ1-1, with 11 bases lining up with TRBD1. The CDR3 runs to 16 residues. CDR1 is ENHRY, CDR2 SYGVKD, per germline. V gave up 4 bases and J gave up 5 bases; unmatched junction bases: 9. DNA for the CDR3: TGTGCCATCAGTGCAACCGGGACAGGGGGGTTGACTGAAGCTTTCTTT. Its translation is CAISATGTGGLTEAFF.

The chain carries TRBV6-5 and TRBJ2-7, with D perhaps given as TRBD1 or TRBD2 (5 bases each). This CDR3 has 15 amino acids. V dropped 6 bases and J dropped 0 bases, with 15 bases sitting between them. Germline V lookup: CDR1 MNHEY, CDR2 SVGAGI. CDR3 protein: CASSRRWGSSYEQYF. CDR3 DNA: TGTGCCAGCAGCCGCAGGTGGGGGAGCTCCTACGAGCAGTACTTC.